This passage covers 7 T cell receptor beta chains from one sample sequenced in a study of metastatic and nonmetastatic thyroid tumors. From the PCR reads, TCRdb re-called clones with MiXCR. The data hold roughly 15,000 clones, with approximately 31% observed a single time. No treatment had been given to any patient before thyroid surgery. Sequenced input: blood. The receptors stem from a female donor with papillary thyroid cancer or a benign thyroid nodule (not recorded which). Some clones in this sample may be carry-over from other donors' samples.

The chain combines TRBV11-2 with TRBJ1-5; no reliable D call. The germline V gene encodes CDR1 SGHAT and CDR2 FQNNGV. V was clipped by 1 base and J by 5 bases, with 3 bases between them. The CDR3 extends over 12 amino acids. The CDR3 sequence is CASSLGDQPQHF. In nucleotides, the CDR3 is TGTGCCAGCAGCTTAGGGGATCAGCCCCAGCATTTT.

This clone is judged medium-sized. V and J are TRBV5-1 and TRBJ2-2, with 8 nucleotides matching TRBD1. The germline gives CDR1 SGHRS, CDR2 YFSETQ. V lost 3 bases, J lost 3 bases, and 1 base stayed unmatched. CDR3 length: 14 amino acids. Here the CDR3 DNA reads TGCGCCAGCAGCTCGACAGGGGACACCGGGGAGCTGTTTTTT. Its protein product is CASSSTGDTGELFF.

The sample holds many counts of this clone. The chain has TRBV3-1 and TRBJ1-2, with 9 bases lining up with TRBD1. This CDR3 comprises 16 residues. In germline, CDR1 is LGHDT, CDR2 YNNKEL (reference sequence). With V trimmed by 0 bases and J by 7 bases, 9 bases remained unmatched. CDR3 DNA sequence: TGTGCCAGCAGCCAAGATCCGGACAGGGGATCGTTTGGCTACACCTTC. It translates to CASSQDPDRGSFGYTF.

This rearrangement joins TRBV18 to TRBJ2-2; 8 positions agree with TRBD1. Germline CDR1 is KGHSH and CDR2 is LQKENI. The CDR3 covers 17 residues. With V trimmed by 3 bases and J by 5 bases, 11 bases remained unmatched. The CDR3: CASSPAGGARGTGELFF. The DNA for the CDR3 is TGTGCCAGCTCACCTGCAGGGGGCGCGAGAGGAACCGGGGAGCTGTTTTTT.

By sample fraction, this clone is medium-sized. This sequence joins TRBV6-1 and TRBJ2-1; D is ambiguous. Germline V gene lookup returns CDR1 MNHNS and CDR2 SASEGT. CDR3 size: 15 residues. Trimming removed 5 bases at V and 4 bases at J, with 15 bases between. CDR3 sequence: CASSTTTGLYNEQFF. The CDR3 nucleotides are TGTGCCAGCAGTACGACAACCGGCTTATACAATGAGCAGTTCTTC.

This clone was found many times. Other nucleotide sequences from this sample produce the same CDR3. In DNA, the CDR3 is TGTGCCAGCAGCTTGGGCACCCGGGCCGTGAGCACTGAAGCTTTCTTT. This codes for CASSLGTRAVSTEAFF. This chain links TRBV5-4 with TRBJ1-1; no firm D call. This CDR3 region has 16 residues. Germline loops: CDR1 SGHNT, CDR2 YYREEE (reference sequence). Trimming cost V 0 bases and J 4 bases, with 16 bases left between them.

Points on this clone: Sequence at one end of the junction differs from germline and may be a read error. V usage is TRBV20-1 and J usage is TRBJ1-1; TRBD1 agrees at 7 bases. CDR1 is DFQATT, CDR2 SNEGSKA, per germline (reference sequence). This CDR3 spans 14 amino acids. The CDR3: CSPTAGGVTTESFF. CDR3 DNA: TGCAGTCCAACAGCAGGGGGTGTTACGACTGAATCTTTCTTT.